This T cell receptor (beta chain) was retrieved from a study of OX40 agonist ivuxolimab in advanced cancers. Study-wide results and caveats: Expansion of clones was among the lowest in partial responders at 0.1-3.0 mg/kg.

V lost 1 base and J lost 4; bases outside the gene matches: 3. Germline CDR1 is LNHDA and CDR2 is SQIVND (reference sequence). The CDR3 has 15 amino acids. Some clones are missing from TCRdb's copy, which holds only in-frame ones; the method was immunoSEQ multiplex PCR. The sample carries roughly 67,000 clones, around four fifths recorded once. Concerning this clone itself: The antigen is undetermined.

On cycle 4 day 1 and cycle 7 day 1, as well as at baseline, blood was sampled. The receptor comes from an adult with an advanced solid tumor such as melanoma, head and neck, liver or kidney cancer. The sample consisted of CD4+ or CD8+ T cells sorted from blood, taken in a trial of the OX40 agonist ivuxolimab. The V gene is TRBV19, the J gene TRBJ2-1; 8 positions match TRBD2. Here the CDR3 DNA reads TGTGCCAGTAGTATAGCGGGGGGGACTTACAATGAGCAGTTCTTC. Amino acids: CASSIAGGTYNEQFF.